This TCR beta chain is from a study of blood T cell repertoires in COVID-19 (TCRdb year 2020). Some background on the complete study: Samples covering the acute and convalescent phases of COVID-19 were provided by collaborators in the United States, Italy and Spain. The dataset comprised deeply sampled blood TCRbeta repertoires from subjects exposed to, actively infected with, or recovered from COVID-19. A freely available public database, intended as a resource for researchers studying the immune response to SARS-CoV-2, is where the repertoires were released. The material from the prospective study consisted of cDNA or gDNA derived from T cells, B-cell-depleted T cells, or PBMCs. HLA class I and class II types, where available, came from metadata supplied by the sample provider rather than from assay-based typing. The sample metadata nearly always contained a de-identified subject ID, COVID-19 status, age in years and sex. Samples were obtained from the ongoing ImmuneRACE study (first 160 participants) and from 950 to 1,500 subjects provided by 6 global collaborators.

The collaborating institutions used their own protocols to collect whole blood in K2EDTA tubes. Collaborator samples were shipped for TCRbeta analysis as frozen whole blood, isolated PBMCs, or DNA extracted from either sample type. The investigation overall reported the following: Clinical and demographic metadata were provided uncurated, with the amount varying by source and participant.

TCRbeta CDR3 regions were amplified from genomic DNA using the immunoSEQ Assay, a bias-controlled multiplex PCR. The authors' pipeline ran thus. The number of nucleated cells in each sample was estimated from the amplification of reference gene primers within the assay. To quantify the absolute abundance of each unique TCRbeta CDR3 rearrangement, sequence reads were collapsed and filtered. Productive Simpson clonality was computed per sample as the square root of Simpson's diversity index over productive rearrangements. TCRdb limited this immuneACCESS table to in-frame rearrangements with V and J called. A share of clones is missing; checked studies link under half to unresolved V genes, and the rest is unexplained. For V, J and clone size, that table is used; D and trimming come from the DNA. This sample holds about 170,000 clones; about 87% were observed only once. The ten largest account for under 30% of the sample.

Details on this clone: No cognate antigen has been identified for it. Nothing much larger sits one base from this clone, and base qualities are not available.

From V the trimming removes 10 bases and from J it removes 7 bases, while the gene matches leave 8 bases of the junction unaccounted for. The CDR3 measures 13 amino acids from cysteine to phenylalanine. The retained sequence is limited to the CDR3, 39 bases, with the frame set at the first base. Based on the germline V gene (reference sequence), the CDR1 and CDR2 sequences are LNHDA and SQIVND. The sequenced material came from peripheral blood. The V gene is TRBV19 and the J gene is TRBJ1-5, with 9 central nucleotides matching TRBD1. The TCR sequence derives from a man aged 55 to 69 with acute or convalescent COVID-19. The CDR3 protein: CATADRGGQPQHF. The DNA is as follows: TGTGCCACCGCGGACAGGGGAGGGCAGCCCCAGCATTTT.